This T cell receptor (beta chain) was recorded in a study of T cell responses to AZD1222 COVID-19 vaccine. General study points: Close to half of spike-specific TCRs reportedly recognize unmutated variant regions.

Here immunoSEQ multiplex PCR was the method, and the copy in TCRdb shows in-frame clones only, minus some. The profile shows approximately 140,000 clones, just under 95% of them singletons. This clone has only one observation. Its antigen remains unidentified. The CDR3 extends over 17 amino acids. Deletions cut 6 bases from V and 8 bases from J, with 26 bases between. Germline loops: CDR1 MNHEY, CDR2 SVGEGT. Pooled together were second doses at about 4 or about 12 weeks. The gene calls are TRBV6-2 or TRBV6-3 and TRBJ2-1; D may correspond to TRBD1 or TRBD2 (5 bases each). Source: peripheral blood, taken 28 days after the second AZD1222 dose. The source of this sequence is an adult who received the AZD1222 COVID-19 vaccine. In DNA form, the CDR3 reads TGTGCCAGCAGCCACCGGGACGGAGTTCCCACTTCGGATGAGCAGTTCTTC. Translation gives CASSHRDGVPTSDEQFF.